The 3 T cell receptor beta chains below come from one sample, sequenced in a study of tumor and adjacent non-tumor tissue in lung cancer. Three rounds of nested PCR, following a modified ARM-PCR protocol, produced the TCRbeta library. TCRdb analysed the multiplex PCR reads with MiXCR anew, one entry per CDR3 protein. The table records 100,000 to 150,000 distinct CDR3 sequences, 55% to 75% of them present only once. This sample's RNA came from whole unsorted tissue. The sequenced sample was lung tumor tissue. The receptors stem from a young man with non-small cell lung cancer.

In regard to this clonotype: An end of the junction differs from the germline gene, which may be a read error. The DNA for the CDR3 is TGCAGCGTTATGGATGCGTACCAAGGGACCCAGTACTTC. Its protein is CSVMDAYQGTQYF. The chain links TRBV29-1 to TRBJ2-5; no clear D gene. This CDR3 has 13 residues. Germline V gene sequence: CDR1 SQVTM, CDR2 ANQGSEA.

Note on this clonotype: A much larger clonotype is one base distant, so this may be a read error. The chain has TRBV6-1 and TRBJ2-1; D unclear. V was clipped by 6 bases and J by 3 bases, with 15 bases between them. From germline, CDR1 is MNHNS and CDR2 SASEGT. The CDR3 extends over 15 amino acids. The CDR3 DNA is TGTGCCAGCAGAAATGAGCTGGAGAGCTACAATGAGCAGTTCTTC. Its translation: CASRNELESYNEQFF.

Details on this clonotype: At one of its ends the junction is not consistent with the germline gene, which may arise from a read error. The rearrangement uses TRBV12-3 or TRBV12-4 and TRBJ1-5, with D unresolved. The CDR3 is 16 residues long. CDR3 DNA: TGTGCCAACAGTCCCCGGCAGTATAGCGGCAATCAGCCCCAGCATTTT. It codes for CANSPRQYSGNQPQHF.